This is a list of T cell receptor beta chains from one sample in a study of technical replicates of blood from several donors. Data came from immunoSEQ multiplex PCR; TCRdb stores just in-frame clones and leaves some out. The data hold tens of thousands of clones, with 85% to 95% observed a single time. Source material: T cells isolated from PBMCs. Every receptor here comes from a human donor in good health. The CDR3 runs from the conserved cysteine through the conserved F or W. The order of the fields is J gene, V gene, clone size, D gene, CDR3 protein, CDR3 DNA. D genes are given only for firm matches. Expanded clones are given a class, and other clones once, few, many or no size at all.

TRBJ2-5 | TRBV7-3 | NA | NA | CASSPQSRGETQYF | TGTGCCAGCAGCCCCCAATCCCGCGGGGAGACCCAGTACTTC
TRBJ2-7 | TRBV7-8 | NA | NA | CASSLGPTSSYEQYF | TGTGCCAGCAGCTTAGGCCCCACTAGTAGCTACGAGCAGTACTTC
TRBJ2-7 | TRBV30 | NA | NA | CAWSQAPIYEQYF | TGTGCCTGGAGTCAAGCTCCAATTTACGAGCAGTACTTC
TRBJ1-4 | TRBV11-3 | few | TRBD1 | CASSIYRGESEKLFF | TGTGCCAGCAGCATATACAGGGGTGAGAGTGAAAAACTGTTTTTT
TRBJ2-1 | TRBV5-4 | NA | TRBD1 | CASSWVQGTLEYNEQFF | TGTGCCAGCAGCTGGGTACAGGGGACACTCGAGTACAATGAGCAGTTCTTC
TRBJ2-7 | TRBV25-1 | NA | NA | CASSTRGIYEQYF | TGTGCCAGCAGTACCCGGGGGATCTACGAGCAGTACTTC
TRBJ1-3 | TRBV18 | NA | NA | CASSPPIQVLGNTIYF | TGTGCCAGCTCACCACCGATACAGGTCCTAGGAAACACCATATATTTT
TRBJ2-2 | TRBV5-1 | NA | NA | CASSERMNTGELFF | TGCGCCAGCAGCGAGCGGATGAACACCGGGGAGCTGTTTTTT
TRBJ1-1 | TRBV28 | NA | NA | CASSLGGLKFF | TGTGCCAGCAGTTTGGGGGGGCTAAAATTCTTT
TRBJ1-2 | TRBV29-1 | NA | TRBD1 | CSVESLPQGLSGYTF | TGCAGCGTTGAGTCACTCCCACAGGGGTTATCTGGCTACACCTTC
TRBJ1-2 | TRBV6-1 | NA | NA | CASSEERTRGYTF | TGTGCCAGCAGTGAGGAAAGGACTAGGGGCTACACCTTC
TRBJ2-3 | TRBV27 | NA | TRBD2 | CASSLSAGGRGDTQYF | TGTGCCAGCAGTTTATCGGCGGGGGGGCGAGGAGATACGCAGTATTTT
TRBJ2-7 | TRBV19 | NA | TRBD2 | CASSSGLAGAPEQYF | TGTGCCAGTAGTTCGGGACTAGCGGGAGCCCCCGAGCAGTACTTC
TRBJ2-7 | TRBV5-1 | NA | TRBD2 | CASSLALAGGYEQYF | TGCGCCAGCAGCTTGGCACTAGCGGGGGGATACGAGCAGTACTTC
TRBJ2-7 | TRBV4-1 | NA | TRBD2 | CASRSLAGNHEQYF | TGCGCCAGCAGGTCCCTAGCGGGGAATCACGAGCAGTACTTC